Listed here are 20 T cell receptor beta chains from one sample, sequenced in a study of blood T cell repertoires in COVID-19. Profiled with immunoSEQ multiplex PCR; TCRdb holds only in-frame clones, not every one. Of over 40,000 clones listed, roughly nine tenths were seen once; the top ten hold approximately 6%. The specimen was peripheral blood. These receptor sequences come from a man aged 70 or older with active COVID-19.

This chain uses TRBV5-1 with TRBJ2-1, with 9 bases lining up with TRBD1. The CDR3 totals 15 residues. Germline trimming cut 4 bases from V and 7 bases from J; bases unmatched to any gene: 9. Germline V gene lookup returns CDR1 SGHRS and CDR2 YFSETQ. The CDR3: CASSPLDRGGNEQFF. DNA for the CDR3: TGCGCCAGCAGCCCACTGGACAGGGGTGGAAATGAGCAGTTCTTC.

The chain uses TRBV7-8 and TRBJ1-1; the D is unclear. Germline values: CDR1 SGHVS, CDR2 FQNEAQ. The CDR3 spans 14 residues. V was shortened by 0 bases and J by 0 bases, with 5 bases between the two germline ends. The CDR3 nucleotides read TGTGCCAGCAGCTTAGCGGCCATGAACACTGAAGCTTTCTTT. Translated, it gives CASSLAAMNTEAFF.

The chain couples TRBV6-4 to TRBJ2-1; 10 bases line up with TRBD1. Germline-derived CDR1 and CDR2 are MRHNA and SNTAGT. V shed 8 bases, J shed 9 bases, and the junction held 7 bases outside the gene matches. The CDR3 sequence is 13 residues long. The CDR3 bases are TGTGCCAGCGGGACAGGGGAAAAGGGTGAGCAGTTCTTC. Its protein is CASGTGEKGEQFF.

The V gene is TRBV3-1 (or the pseudogene TRBV3-2), the J gene TRBJ1-5; no clear D gene. The germline gives CDR1 LGHDT, CDR2 YNNKEL (reference sequence). The CDR3 runs to 12 residues. V was shortened by 1 base and J by 7 bases, with 5 bases between the two germline ends. CDR3 region: CASSQGGQPQHF. CDR3 nucleotides: TGTGCCAGCAGCCAAGGAGGCCAGCCCCAGCATTTT.

The chain combines TRBV9 with TRBJ2-2; 9 bases agree with TRBD1. Germline V CDR1 and CDR2: SGDLS, YYNGEE. The CDR3 covers 16 residues. V was pared by 0 bases and J by 7 bases, with 7 bases of the junction left unmatched. In DNA, the CDR3 is TGTGCCAGCAGCGTAGAGGGGACAGGGTCTTTCGGGGAGCTGTTTTTT. It specifies CASSVEGTGSFGELFF.

The rearrangement uses TRBV2 and TRBJ2-5, with D possibly TRBD1 on 6 matching bases. In germline, CDR1 is SNHLY, CDR2 FYNNEI. The V gene lost 7 bases and the J gene lost 5 bases, with 20 bases spanning the gap. The CDR3 is 15 amino acids. In DNA form, the CDR3 reads TGTGCCAGCAAGATACAGGGCCCCGGGTCGGAGACCCAGTACTTC. Protein sequence: CASKIQGPGSETQYF.

The V and J genes are TRBV5-4 and TRBJ1-1, with D unclear. This CDR3 is built from 15 residues. Trimming cost V 2 bases and J 0 bases, with 11 bases left between them. Germline CDR1 is SGHNT and CDR2 is YYREEE (reference sequence). CDR3 residues: CASSFGEAMNTEAFF. The CDR3, as DNA: TGTGCCAGCAGCTTCGGAGAGGCAATGAACACTGAAGCTTTCTTT.

The chain employs TRBV6-2 or TRBV6-3 and TRBJ2-7, with D possibly matching TRBD1 (5 bases). Trimming took 4 bases from V and 5 from J, leaving 15 bases between them. In germline, CDR1 is MNHEY, CDR2 SVGEGT. There are 14 residues in the CDR3. CDR3: CASSSQGFGNEQYF. The CDR3 DNA reads TGTGCCAGCAGTTCCCAGGGTTTTGGCAACGAGCAGTACTTC.

The chain has TRBV25-1 and TRBJ2-5; 11 bases are a match to TRBD2. V lost 4 bases and J lost 4; bases outside the gene matches: 5. Germline CDR1 MGHDK, CDR2 SYGVNS. This CDR3 is built from 15 residues. The CDR3 protein is CASSGLAGGAETQYF. DNA for the CDR3: TGTGCCAGCAGTGGTCTAGCGGGGGGCGCAGAGACCCAGTACTTC.

This sequence joins TRBV3-1 (or the pseudogene TRBV3-2) and TRBJ2-7; tentative D call: TRBD2 (6 bases). Germline CDR1 and CDR2: LGHDT and YNNKEL (reference sequence). The CDR3 totals 16 residues. The V gene lost 0 bases and the J gene lost 3 bases, with 15 bases spanning the gap. The CDR3 bases are TGTGCCAGCAGCCAAGATTGGAGGGGAAAGGGCTACGAGCAGTACTTC. This gives the protein CASSQDWRGKGYEQYF.

This chain uses TRBV6-2 or TRBV6-3 with TRBJ2-1; no reliable D call. V was clipped by 4 bases and J by 2 bases, with 12 bases between them. Germline-derived CDR1 and CDR2 are MNHEY and SVGEGT. This CDR3 has 15 amino acids. In nucleotides, the CDR3 is TGTGCCAGCAGTTCAAACTACCGGCCCTACAATGAGCAGTTCTTC. Translating gives CASSSNYRPYNEQFF.

V is TRBV4-1 and J is TRBJ2-1; 9 bases fit TRBD1. The CDR3 runs 15 residues. Trimming took 0 bases from V and 9 from J; bases not matched to a gene: 6. Looked up from germline, CDR1 is MGHRA and CDR2 is YSYEKL. The CDR3 DNA reads as TGCGCCAGCAGCCAAGACCCCACAGGGGGCATTGAGCAGTTCTTC. It encodes CASSQDPTGGIEQFF.

V usage is TRBV6-2 or TRBV6-3 and J usage is TRBJ1-6, with 9 bases that match TRBD1. Germline assignment: CDR1 MNHEY and CDR2 SVGEGT. The CDR3 loop spans 14 amino acids. With 2 bases clipped from V and 7 bases from J, the junction kept 0 bases outside the gene matches. For the CDR3, the DNA is TGTGCCAGCAGTTACGGGACAGGGAATTCACCCCTCCACTTT. As protein: CASSYGTGNSPLHF.

The chain carries TRBV7-9 and TRBJ2-5; D is perhaps TRBD1 (5 bases). The CDR3 has 12 residues. Trimming pared 6 bases from V and 5 bases from J, leaving 10 bases between. Germline CDR1 reads SEHNR; CDR2 reads FQNEAQ (reference sequence). Written as DNA, the CDR3 is TGTGCCAGCAGATACGACAGTGAGACCCAGTACTTC. The encoded protein is CASRYDSETQYF.

V usage is TRBV27 and J usage is TRBJ1-1, with a possible D match to TRBD1 (5 bases). The length of the CDR3 is 15 residues. Germline CDR1 and CDR2: MNHEY and SMNVEV (reference sequence). V was trimmed by 4 bases and J by 1 base, leaving 13 bases between them. CDR3 loop: CASSSTFRGNTEAFF. CDR3 coding DNA: TGTGCCAGCAGTTCAACCTTTAGGGGGAACACTGAAGCTTTCTTT.

The chain couples TRBV24-1 to TRBJ2-3, with TRBD2 identical over 8 bases. The CDR3 extends over 15 amino acids. Germline V CDR1 and CDR2: KGHDR, SFDVKD. V lost 3 bases, J lost 5 bases, and 6 bases stayed unmatched. CDR3 in amino acids: CATSDGSGAGDTQYF. The CDR3 DNA reads TGTGCCACCAGTGATGGTAGCGGGGCGGGAGATACGCAGTATTTT.

The chain carries TRBV28 and TRBJ1-1; D is unclear. Germline V lookup: CDR1 MDHEN, CDR2 SYDVKM. The CDR3 consists of 12 residues. V shed 7 bases and J shed 8 bases, with 14 bases lying between them. CDR3: CASMDSNREAFF. The CDR3 bases are TGTGCCAGCATGGATTCTAACAGAGAAGCTTTCTTT.

The chain uses TRBV27 and TRBJ1-5, with 8 bases aligning to TRBD1. CDR3 length: 14 amino acids. Germline CDR1 is MNHEY and CDR2 is SMNVEV (reference sequence). V shed 4 bases, J shed 6 bases, and the junction held 5 bases outside the gene matches. The CDR3 loop reads CASSSLGQGQPQHF. DNA for the CDR3: TGTGCCAGCAGTTCCCTAGGACAGGGTCAGCCCCAGCATTTT.

J is TRBJ2-5 and V is TRBV9; D remains ambiguous. The germline V gene encodes CDR1 SGDLS and CDR2 YYNGEE. V was trimmed by 0 bases and J by 1 base, leaving 7 bases between them. This CDR3 contains 14 residues. As DNA, the CDR3 is TGTGCCAGCAGCGTAGGAGGTAGCCAAGAGACCCAGTACTTC. It translates to CASSVGGSQETQYF.

A few counts support this clone. This chain uses TRBV3-1 (or the pseudogene TRBV3-2) with TRBJ1-6; 11 bases are a match to TRBD1. From germline, CDR1 is LGHDT and CDR2 YNNKEL (reference sequence). V lost 10 bases, J lost 7 bases, and 6 bases stayed unmatched. The CDR3 is made up of 14 amino acids. In DNA, the CDR3 is TGTGCCACCGGGACAGGGGGTGCCAATTCACCCCTCCACTTT. Protein: CATGTGGANSPLHF.